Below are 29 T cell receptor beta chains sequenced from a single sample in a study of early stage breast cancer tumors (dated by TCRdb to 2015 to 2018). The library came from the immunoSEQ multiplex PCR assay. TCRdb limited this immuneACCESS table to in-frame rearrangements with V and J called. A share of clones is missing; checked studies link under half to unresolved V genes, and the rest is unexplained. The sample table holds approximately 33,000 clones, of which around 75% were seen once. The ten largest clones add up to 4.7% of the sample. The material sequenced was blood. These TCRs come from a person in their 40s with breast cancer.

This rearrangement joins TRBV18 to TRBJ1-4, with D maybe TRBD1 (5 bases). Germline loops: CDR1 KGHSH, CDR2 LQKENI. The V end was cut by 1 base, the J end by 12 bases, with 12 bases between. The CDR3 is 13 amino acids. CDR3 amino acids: CASSPRAPRELFF. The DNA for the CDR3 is TGTGCCAGCTCACCACGTGCCCCCAGGGAACTGTTTTTT.

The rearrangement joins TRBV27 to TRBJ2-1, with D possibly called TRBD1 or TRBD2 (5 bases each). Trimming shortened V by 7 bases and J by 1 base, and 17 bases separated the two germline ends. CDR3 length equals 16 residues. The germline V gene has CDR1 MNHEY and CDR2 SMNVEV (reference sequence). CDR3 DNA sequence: TGTGCCAGCACCAAGTCGGGGAAGGGGTCCTACAATGAGCAGTTCTTC. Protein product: CASTKSGKGSYNEQFF.

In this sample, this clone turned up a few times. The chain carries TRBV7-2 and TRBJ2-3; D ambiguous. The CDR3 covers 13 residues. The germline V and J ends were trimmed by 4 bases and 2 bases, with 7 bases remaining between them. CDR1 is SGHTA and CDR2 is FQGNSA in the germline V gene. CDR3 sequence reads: CASSSEYTDTQYF. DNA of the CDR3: TGTGCCAGCAGCTCAGAGTACACAGATACGCAGTATTTT.

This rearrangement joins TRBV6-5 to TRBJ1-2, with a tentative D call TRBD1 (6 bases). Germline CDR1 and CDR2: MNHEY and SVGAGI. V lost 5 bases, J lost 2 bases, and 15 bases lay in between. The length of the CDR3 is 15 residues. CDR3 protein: CASSRSGAGNYGYTF. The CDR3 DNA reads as TGTGCCAGCAGTCGGTCAGGGGCGGGAAACTATGGCTACACCTTC.

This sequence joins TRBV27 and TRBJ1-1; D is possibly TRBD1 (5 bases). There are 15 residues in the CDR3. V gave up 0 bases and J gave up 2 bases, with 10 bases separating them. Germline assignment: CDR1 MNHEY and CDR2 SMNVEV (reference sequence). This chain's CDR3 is CASSLSSDRNTEAFF. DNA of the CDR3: TGTGCCAGCAGTTTATCGTCCGACAGAAACACTGAAGCTTTCTTT.

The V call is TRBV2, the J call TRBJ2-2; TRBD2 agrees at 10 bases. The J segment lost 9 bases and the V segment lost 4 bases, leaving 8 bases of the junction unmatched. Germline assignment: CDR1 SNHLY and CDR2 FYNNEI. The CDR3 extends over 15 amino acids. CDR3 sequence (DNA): TGTGCCAGCAGTGGGCCTAGCGGGAGTGTTCGGGAGCTGTTTTTT. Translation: CASSGPSGSVRELFF. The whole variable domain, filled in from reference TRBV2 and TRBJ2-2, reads EPEVTQTPSHQVTQMGQEVILRCVPISNHLYFYWYRQILGQKVEFLVSFYNNEISEKSEIFDDQFSVERPDGSNFTLKIRSTKLEDSAMYFCASSGPSGSVRELFFGEGSRLTVL.

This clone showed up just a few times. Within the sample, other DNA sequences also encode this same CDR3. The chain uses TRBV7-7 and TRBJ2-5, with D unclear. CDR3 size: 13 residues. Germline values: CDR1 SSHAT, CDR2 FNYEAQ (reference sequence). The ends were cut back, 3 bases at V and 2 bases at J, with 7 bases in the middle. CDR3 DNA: TGTGCCAGCAGCTTGTATCTTCAAGAGACCCAGTACTTC. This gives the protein CASSLYLQETQYF.

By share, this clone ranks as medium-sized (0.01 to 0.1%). The CDR3 nucleotides are TGTGCCAGCAGCTTCACTAGCGGGAACACCGGGGAGCTGTTTTTT. It yields the protein CASSFTSGNTGELFF. The chain combines TRBV11-2 with TRBJ2-2; 8 bases agree with TRBD2. The germline CDR1 and CDR2 sequences are SGHAT and FQNNGV. Trimming removed 3 bases from V and 1 base from J; junction bases left unmatched: 1. CDR3 length: 15 amino acids.

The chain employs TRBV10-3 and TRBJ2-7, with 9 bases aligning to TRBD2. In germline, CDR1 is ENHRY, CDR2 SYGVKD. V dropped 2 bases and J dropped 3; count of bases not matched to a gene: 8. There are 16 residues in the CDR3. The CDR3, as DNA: TGTGCCATCAGTGAGAGTACAGCGGGAGGAGGCTACGAGCAGTACTTC. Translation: CAISESTAGGGYEQYF.

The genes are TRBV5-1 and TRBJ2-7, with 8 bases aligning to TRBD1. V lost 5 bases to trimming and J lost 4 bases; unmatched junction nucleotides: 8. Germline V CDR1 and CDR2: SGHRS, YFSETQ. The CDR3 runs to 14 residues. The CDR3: CASRRQGRGYEQYF. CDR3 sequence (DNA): TGCGCCAGCAGGCGACAGGGGCGCGGGTACGAGCAGTACTTC.

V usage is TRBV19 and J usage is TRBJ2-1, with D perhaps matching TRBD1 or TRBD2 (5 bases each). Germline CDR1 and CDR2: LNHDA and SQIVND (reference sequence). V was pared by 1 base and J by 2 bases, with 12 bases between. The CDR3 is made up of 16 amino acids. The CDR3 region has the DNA TGTGCCAGTAGTATAGCCGGCAGGGACCCCTACAATGAGCAGTTCTTC. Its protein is CASSIAGRDPYNEQFF. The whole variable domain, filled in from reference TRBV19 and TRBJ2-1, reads DGGITQSPKYLFRKEGQNVTLSCEQNLNHDAMYWYRQDPGQGLRLIYYSQIVNDFQKGDIAEGYSVSREKKESFPLTVTSAQKNPTAFYLCASSIAGRDPYNEQFFGPGTRLTVL.

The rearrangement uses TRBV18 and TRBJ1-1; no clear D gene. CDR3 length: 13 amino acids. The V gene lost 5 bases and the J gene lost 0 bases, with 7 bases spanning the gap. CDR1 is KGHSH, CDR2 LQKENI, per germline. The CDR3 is CASSGGMNTEAFF. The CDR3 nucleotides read TGTGCCAGCTCAGGTGGAATGAACACTGAAGCTTTCTTT.

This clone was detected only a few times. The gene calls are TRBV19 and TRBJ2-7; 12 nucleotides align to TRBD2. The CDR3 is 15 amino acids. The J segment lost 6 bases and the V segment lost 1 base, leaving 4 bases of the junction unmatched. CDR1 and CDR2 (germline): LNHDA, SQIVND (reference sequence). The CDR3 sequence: CASSIATSGRREQYF. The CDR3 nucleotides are TGTGCCAGTAGTATAGCCACTAGCGGGAGGCGCGAGCAGTACTTC. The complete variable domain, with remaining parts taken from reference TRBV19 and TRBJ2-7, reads DGGITQSPKYLFRKEGQNVTLSCEQNLNHDAMYWYRQDPGQGLRLIYYSQIVNDFQKGDIAEGYSVSREKKESFPLTVTSAQKNPTAFYLCASSIATSGRREQYFGPGTRLTVT.

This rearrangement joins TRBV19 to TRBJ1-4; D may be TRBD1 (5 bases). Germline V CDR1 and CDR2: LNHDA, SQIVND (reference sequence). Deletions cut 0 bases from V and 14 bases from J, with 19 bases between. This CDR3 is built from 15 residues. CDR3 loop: CASSIDLGSRGWLFF. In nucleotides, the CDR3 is TGTGCCAGTAGTATAGATCTCGGGTCGAGGGGTTGGCTGTTTTTT.

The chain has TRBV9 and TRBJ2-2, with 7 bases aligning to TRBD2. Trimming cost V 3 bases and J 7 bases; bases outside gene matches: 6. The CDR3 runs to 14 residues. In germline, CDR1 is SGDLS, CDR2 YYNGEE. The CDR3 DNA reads TGTGCCAGCAGCGGACAACTAGCGAGCGGGGAGCTGTTTTTT. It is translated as CASSGQLASGELFF.

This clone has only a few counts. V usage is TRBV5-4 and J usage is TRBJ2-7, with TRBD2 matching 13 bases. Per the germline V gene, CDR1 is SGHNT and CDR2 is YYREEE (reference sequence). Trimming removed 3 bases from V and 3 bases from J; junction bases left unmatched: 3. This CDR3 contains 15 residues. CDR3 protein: CASSSGTSGNYEQYF. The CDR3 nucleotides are TGTGCCAGCAGCTCCGGGACTAGCGGGAACTACGAGCAGTACTTC.

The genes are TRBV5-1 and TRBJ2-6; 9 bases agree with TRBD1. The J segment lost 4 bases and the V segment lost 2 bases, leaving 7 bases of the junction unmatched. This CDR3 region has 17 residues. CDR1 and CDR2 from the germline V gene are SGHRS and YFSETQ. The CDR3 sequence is CASSLRTGVWGANVLTF. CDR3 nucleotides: TGCGCCAGCAGCTTAAGGACAGGGGTTTGGGGGGCCAACGTCCTGACTTTC.

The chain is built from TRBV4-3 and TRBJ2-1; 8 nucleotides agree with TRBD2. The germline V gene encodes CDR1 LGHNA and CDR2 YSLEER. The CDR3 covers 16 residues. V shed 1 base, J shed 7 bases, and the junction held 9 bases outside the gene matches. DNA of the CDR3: TGCGCCAGCAGCCAAGTGAGCGGGAGTAGGCTAAATGAGCAGTTCTTC. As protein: CASSQVSGSRLNEQFF.

DNA for the CDR3: TGTGCCAGCAGTCCCCGGGGGCGCGGCCGGAATGAGCAGTTCTTC. Translated, it gives CASSPRGRGRNEQFF. The chain combines TRBV6-5 with TRBJ2-1, with D perhaps being TRBD1 or TRBD2 (6 bases each). Germline values: CDR1 MNHEY, CDR2 SVGAGI. Trimming shortened V by 5 bases and J by 7 bases, and 18 bases separated the two germline ends. The CDR3 has 15 amino acids.

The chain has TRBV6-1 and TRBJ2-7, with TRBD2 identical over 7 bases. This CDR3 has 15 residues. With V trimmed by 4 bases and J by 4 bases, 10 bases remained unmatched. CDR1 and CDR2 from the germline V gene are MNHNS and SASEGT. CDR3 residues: CASSAPGGPYYEQYF. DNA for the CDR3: TGTGCCAGCAGTGCCCCGGGAGGCCCTTATTACGAGCAGTACTTC.

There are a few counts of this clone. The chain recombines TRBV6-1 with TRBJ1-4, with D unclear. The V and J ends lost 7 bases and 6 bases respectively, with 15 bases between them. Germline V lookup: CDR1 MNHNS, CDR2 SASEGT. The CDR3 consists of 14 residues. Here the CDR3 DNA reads TGTGCCAGCACGGACGGAGGTTCTGATGAAAAACTGTTTTTT. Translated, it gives CASTDGGSDEKLFF.

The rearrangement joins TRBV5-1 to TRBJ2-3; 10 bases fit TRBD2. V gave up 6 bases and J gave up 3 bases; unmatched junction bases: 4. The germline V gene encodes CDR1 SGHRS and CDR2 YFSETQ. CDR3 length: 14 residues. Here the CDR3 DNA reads TGCGCCAGCACTCCGACTAGCGGGACAGATACGCAGTATTTT. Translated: CASTPTSGTDTQYF.

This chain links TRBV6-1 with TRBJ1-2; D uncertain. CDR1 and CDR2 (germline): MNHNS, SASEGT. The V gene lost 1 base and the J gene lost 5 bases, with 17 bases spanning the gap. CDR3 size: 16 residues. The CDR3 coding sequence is TGTGCCAGCAGTGAAGGGCCGAATCTCGCGGGGTATGGCTACACCTTC. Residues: CASSEGPNLAGYGYTF.

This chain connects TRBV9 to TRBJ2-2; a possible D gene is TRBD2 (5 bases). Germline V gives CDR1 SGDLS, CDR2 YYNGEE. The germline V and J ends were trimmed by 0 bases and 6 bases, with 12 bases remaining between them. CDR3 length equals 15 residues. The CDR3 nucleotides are TGTGCCAGCAGCGTAGGGGTCGGGATGGCCGGGGAGCTGTTTTTT. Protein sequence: CASSVGVGMAGELFF. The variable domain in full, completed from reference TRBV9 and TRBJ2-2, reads DSGVTQTPKHLITATGQRVTLRCSPRSGDLSVYWYQQSLDQGLQFLIQYYNGEERAKGNILERFSAQQFPDLHSELNLSSLELGDSALYFCASSVGVGMAGELFFGEGSRLTVL.

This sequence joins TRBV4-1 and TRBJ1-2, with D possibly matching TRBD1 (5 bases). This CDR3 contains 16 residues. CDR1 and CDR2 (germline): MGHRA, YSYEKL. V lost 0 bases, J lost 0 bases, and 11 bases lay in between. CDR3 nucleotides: TGCGCCAGCAGCCAAGAAGCAGGGCCTACTAACTATGGCTACACCTTC. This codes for CASSQEAGPTNYGYTF.

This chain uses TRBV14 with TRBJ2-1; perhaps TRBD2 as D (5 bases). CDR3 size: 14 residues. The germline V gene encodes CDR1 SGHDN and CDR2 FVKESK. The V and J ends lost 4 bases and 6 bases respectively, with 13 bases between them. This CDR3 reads CASSPGGSLNEQFF. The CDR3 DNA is TGTGCCAGCAGCCCCGGAGGATCACTCAATGAGCAGTTCTTC.

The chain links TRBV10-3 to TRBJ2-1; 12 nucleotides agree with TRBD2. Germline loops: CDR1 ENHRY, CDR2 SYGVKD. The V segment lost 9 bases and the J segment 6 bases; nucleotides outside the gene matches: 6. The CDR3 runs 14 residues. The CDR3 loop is CAIGAGLAGNEQFF. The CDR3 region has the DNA TGTGCCATTGGAGCGGGACTAGCGGGCAATGAGCAGTTCTTC.

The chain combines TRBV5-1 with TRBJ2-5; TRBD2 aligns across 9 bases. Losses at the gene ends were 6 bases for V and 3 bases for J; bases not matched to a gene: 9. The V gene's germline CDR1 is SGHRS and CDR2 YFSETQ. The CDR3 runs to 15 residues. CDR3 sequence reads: CASKVAGGPEETQYF. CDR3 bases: TGCGCCAGCAAGGTTGCGGGAGGGCCGGAAGAGACCCAGTACTTC.

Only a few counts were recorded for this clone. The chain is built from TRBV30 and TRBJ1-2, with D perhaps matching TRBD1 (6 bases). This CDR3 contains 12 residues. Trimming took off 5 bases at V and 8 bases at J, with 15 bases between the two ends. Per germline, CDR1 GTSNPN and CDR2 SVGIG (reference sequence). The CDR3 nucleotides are TGTGCCTGGGGAGTGGGGGGCAGGGGCTACACCTTC. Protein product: CAWGVGGRGYTF. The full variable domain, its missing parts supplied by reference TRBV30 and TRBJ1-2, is SQTIHQWPATLVQPVGSPLSLECTVEGTSNPNLYWYRQAAGRGLQLLFYSVGIGQISSEVPQNLSASRPQDRQFILSSKKLLLSDSGFYLCAWGVGGRGYTFGSGTRLTVV.